The 26 T cell receptor beta chains listed next were all sequenced from one sample in a study of a mutant IDH1 vaccine in newly diagnosed glioma. As to time point: baseline, week 1 (first vaccination visit). Treatment in this sample: pre-vaccination baseline after standard-of-care therapy. The protocol was immunoSEQ multiplex PCR, while the TCRdb copy is restricted to in-frame clones and leaves out a portion. The sample yields 50,000 or so clones, 86% seen once. Sample: PBMCs, taken from a glioma patient treated with radiotherapy, temozolomide or both. The origin of the receptors is a middle-aged man with glioma.

The chain carries TRBV19 and TRBJ2-5; the match to TRBD2 covers 12 bases. Germline loops: CDR1 LNHDA, CDR2 SQIVND (reference sequence). This CDR3 spans 15 amino acids. V dropped 5 bases and J dropped 5; count of bases not matched to a gene: 6. CDR3 residues: CASSETSGSMETQYF. CDR3 DNA sequence: TGTGCCAGTAGTGAGACTAGCGGGAGCATGGAGACCCAGTACTTC.

V and J are TRBV28 and TRBJ2-1; D might be TRBD2 (6 bases). The germline CDR1 and CDR2 sequences are MDHEN and SYDVKM. The CDR3 loop spans 12 amino acids. CDR3 sequence reads: CACGTSYNEQFF. The CDR3 DNA follows: TGTGCATGCGGGACGTCATACAATGAGCAGTTCTTC.

The genes are TRBV19 and TRBJ2-3; 9 nucleotides line up with TRBD2. The CDR3 contains 15 residues. Germline-derived CDR1 and CDR2 are LNHDA and SQIVND (reference sequence). The V segment lost 5 bases and the J segment 4 bases; nucleotides outside the gene matches: 7. CDR3: CASSRSGRLSDTQYF. DNA for the CDR3: TGTGCCAGTAGTCGCAGCGGGAGGCTGTCAGATACGCAGTATTTT.

The rearrangement uses TRBV5-6 and TRBJ2-7; D is possibly TRBD2 (5 bases). Germline lookup yields CDR1 SGHDT and CDR2 YYEEEE. The CDR3 is made up of 13 amino acids. V lost 0 bases and J lost 10, with 14 bases in between. As DNA, the CDR3 is TGTGCCAGCAGCTTGGTTTTTTCGGGAAAACAGTACTTC. Translating gives CASSLVFSGKQYF.

The CDR3 region has the DNA TGTGCCAGCAGCAAAGGTTGCGGACAGGGTGGACCTAATCAGCCCCAGCATTTT. This translates into CASSKGCGQGGPNQPQHF. The V gene is TRBV21-1, the J gene TRBJ1-5; the table names TRBD1, a call not compared with the DNA. TRBV21-1 is marked as a pseudogene. The CDR3 covers 18 residues.

J is TRBJ2-7 and V is TRBV5-5; D is possibly TRBD1 (6 bases). There are 14 residues in the CDR3. The V gene's germline CDR1 is SGHKS and CDR2 YYEKEE (reference sequence). V shed 0 bases and J shed 4 bases, with 11 bases lying between them. This CDR3 reads CASSLVSGVYEQYF. The CDR3 DNA reads as TGTGCCAGCAGCTTGGTATCAGGGGTTTACGAGCAGTACTTC.

The chain is built from TRBV5-3 and TRBJ2-7; weak D call: TRBD1 (6 bases). TRBV5-3 is given ORF status, its function remaining uncertain. The CDR3 extends over 13 amino acids. V was pared by 4 bases and J by 5 bases, with 13 bases between. Here the CDR3 DNA reads TGTGCCAGAAGCCTTACAGGGTACCACGAGCAGTACTTC. Its translation: CARSLTGYHEQYF.

This clone appeared once. This chain uses TRBV10-3 with TRBJ1-2; a possible D gene is TRBD1 (5 bases). The CDR3 has 13 amino acids. The germline V and J ends were trimmed by 0 bases and 10 bases, with 12 bases remaining between them. The germline CDR1 and CDR2 sequences are ENHRY and SYGVKD. The CDR3 reads CAISESTANHYTF. CDR3 in DNA: TGTGCCATCAGTGAGTCGACAGCGAACCACTACACCTTC.

The chain links TRBV29-1 to TRBJ1-2, with D unclear. CDR1 and CDR2 from the germline V gene are SQVTM and ANQGSEA. CDR3 length: 14 amino acids. Trimming removed 3 bases from V and 3 bases from J, with 14 bases in between. CDR3 nucleotides: TGCAGCGTTGATAGGAAGTGGTTCGACTATGGCTACACCTTC. Protein: CSVDRKWFDYGYTF.

This chain joins TRBV29-1 and TRBJ1-1; a weak D match, TRBD1 (6 bases). Germline values: CDR1 SQVTM, CDR2 ANQGSEA. This CDR3 region has 14 residues. With 5 bases removed from V and 3 bases from J, the gap between germline ends came to 16 bases. CDR3 DNA: TGCAGCGTTTCTTCCGGGGGGGGCTACACTGAAGCTTTCTTT. The encoded protein is CSVSSGGGYTEAFF. The full variable domain, its missing parts supplied by reference TRBV29-1 and TRBJ1-1, is SAVISQKPSRDICQRGTSLTIQCQVDSQVTMMFWYRQQPGQSLTLIATANQGSEATYESGFVIDKFPISRPNLTFSTLTVSNMSPEDSSIYLCSVSSGGGYTEAFFGQGTRLTVV.

A single count supports this clone. The chain joins TRBV11-2 to TRBJ2-1; 8 positions agree with TRBD2. Looked up from germline, CDR1 is SGHAT and CDR2 is FQNNGV. The CDR3 length is 17 residues. J lost 4 bases, V lost 4 bases, and 12 bases had no gene match. For the CDR3, the DNA is TGTGCCAGCAGCTCTCGATCGAGAGCGGGAGATTACAATGAGCAGTTCTTC. It yields the protein CASSSRSRAGDYNEQFF. The full variable domain, in which reference TRBV11-2 and TRBJ2-1 provide the parts outside the CDR3, is EAGVAQSPRYKIIEKRQSVAFWCNPISGHATLYWYQQILGQGPKLLIQFQNNGVVDDSQLPKDRFSAERLKGVDSTLKIQPAKLEDSAVYLCASSSRSRAGDYNEQFFGPGTRLTVL.

The chain couples TRBV27 to TRBJ2-2; no reliable D call. The CDR3 sequence is 15 residues long. Germline V gene lookup returns CDR1 MNHEY and CDR2 SMNVEV (reference sequence). V shed 2 bases and J shed 3 bases, with 10 bases lying between them. CDR3 region: CASSLTGPHTGELFF. CDR3 DNA sequence: TGTGCCAGCAGTTTAACCGGGCCTCACACCGGGGAGCTGTTTTTT.

V gene TRBV7-2 combines with J gene TRBJ2-5; tentatively, D is TRBD2 (6 bases). This CDR3 has 14 residues. CDR1 is SGHTA and CDR2 is FQGNSA in the germline V gene. Trimming cost V 3 bases and J 4 bases, with 12 bases left between them. Here the CDR3 reads CASSLAGTGETQYF. CDR3 bases: TGTGCCAGCAGCTTGGCGGGGACGGGAGAGACCCAGTACTTC.

The chain is built from TRBV6-1 and TRBJ2-7; D is uncertain. The CDR3 runs to 14 residues. Per germline, CDR1 MNHNS and CDR2 SASEGT. Trimming pared 1 base from V and 1 base from J, leaving 8 bases between. In DNA, the CDR3 is TGTGCCAGCAGTGAAGGTCACAGTTCCTACGAGCAGTACTTC. Protein: CASSEGHSSYEQYF.

The DNA for the CDR3 is TGTGCCGTAGGGGAAGAGACCCAGTACTTC. This encodes CAVGEETQYF. The chain employs TRBV2 and TRBJ2-5; tentatively, D is TRBD1 (5 bases). Germline V gene lookup returns CDR1 SNHLY and CDR2 FYNNEI. This CDR3 is 10 amino acids long. Trimming left V 11 bases short and J 3 bases short, with 7 bases between.

The chain carries TRBV28 and TRBJ2-4, with no clear D. The germline CDR1 and CDR2 sequences are MDHEN and SYDVKM. Between the trimmed V and J ends, which lost 8 bases and 0 bases, there was a span of 11 bases. There are 14 residues in the CDR3. The CDR3 nucleotides are TGTGCCAGCGGGAACCTTCTAGCCAAAAACATTCAGTACTTC. Amino acid sequence: CASGNLLAKNIQYF.

The chain carries TRBV25-1 and TRBJ2-7, with no clear D. V lost 3 bases and J lost 0, with 3 bases in between. Germline-derived CDR1 and CDR2 are MGHDK and SYGVNS. The CDR3 covers 12 residues. Here the CDR3 reads CASSDSSYEQYF. The CDR3 bases are TGTGCCAGCAGTGACAGCTCCTACGAGCAGTACTTC.

The chain employs TRBV19 and TRBJ1-4; a weak D match, TRBD1 (6 bases). Germline V CDR1 and CDR2: LNHDA, SQIVND (reference sequence). Between the trimmed V and J ends, which lost 9 bases and 7 bases, there was a span of 21 bases. CDR3 length equals 15 residues. In nucleotides, the CDR3 is TGTGCCAGCCATCGGACAGCGGCGGAAATTGAAAAACTGTTTTTT. Protein product: CASHRTAAEIEKLFF.

The J gene is TRBJ2-3, the V gene TRBV7-2; D gene ambiguous. The germline gives CDR1 SGHTA, CDR2 FQGNSA. This CDR3 is built from 12 residues. The germline V and J ends were trimmed by 0 bases and 11 bases, with 9 bases remaining between them. The CDR3 loop reads CASSLARPEQYF. In DNA form, the CDR3 reads TGTGCCAGCAGCTTAGCGCGTCCGGAGCAGTATTTT.

The chain links TRBV29-1 to TRBJ1-5, with D unclear. This CDR3 has 10 amino acids. Germline-derived CDR1 and CDR2 are SQVTM and ANQGSEA. Between the trimmed V and J ends, which lost 5 bases and 9 bases, there was a span of 8 bases. The CDR3 is CSVYVPPQHF. CDR3 nucleotide sequence: TGCAGCGTTTATGTCCCGCCCCAGCATTTT.

The chain couples TRBV18 to TRBJ2-5, with 8 bases identical to TRBD1. Per the germline V gene, CDR1 is KGHSH and CDR2 is LQKENI. V was pared by 3 bases and J by 7 bases, with 7 bases of the junction left unmatched. The CDR3 has 14 residues. The CDR3 protein is CASSPGQVVGTQYF. The CDR3 DNA sequence: TGTGCCAGCTCACCGGGACAGGTAGTAGGGACCCAGTACTTC.

The chain recombines TRBV5-1 with TRBJ2-4, with TRBD2 as a possible D gene (7 bases). CDR1 SGHRS and CDR2 YFSETQ come from the germline V gene. The CDR3 sequence is 13 residues long. V lost 4 bases and J lost 9, with 14 bases in between. The CDR3 DNA is TGCGCCAGCAGCCTAGCGGAAGGGGGCATTCAGTACTTC. Residues: CASSLAEGGIQYF.

In its sample, this clone was seen once. The CDR3, as DNA: TGTGCCAGTAGGTTACAGGGGGCGGGAGATACGCAGTATTTT. Amino acid sequence: CASRLQGAGDTQYF. The J gene is TRBJ2-3, the V gene TRBV19; TRBD1 matches 9 bases. The germline CDR1 and CDR2 sequences are LNHDA and SQIVND (reference sequence). V lost 6 bases to trimming and J lost 5 bases; unmatched junction nucleotides: 6. The CDR3 extends over 14 amino acids.

J is TRBJ1-3 and V is TRBV10-3; D gene unclear. The CDR3 contains 13 residues. CDR1 and CDR2 from the germline V gene are ENHRY and SYGVKD. The V and J ends lost 2 bases and 4 bases respectively, with 6 bases between them. CDR3 in amino acids: CAISEMNGNTIYF. The CDR3 coding sequence is TGTGCCATCAGTGAGATGAACGGAAACACCATATATTTT.

The chain uses TRBV7-9 and TRBJ2-7; tentative D call: TRBD2 (5 bases). CDR3 length equals 13 residues. In germline, CDR1 is SEHNR, CDR2 FQNEAQ (reference sequence). The ends were cut back, 1 base at V and 7 bases at J, with 11 bases in the middle. The CDR3 coding sequence is TGTGCCAGCAGCTTAGGGGGAGAGGTGGAGCAGTACTTC. It translates to CASSLGGEVEQYF.

The CDR3 sequence: CASSRSGRASYEQYF. CDR3 coding DNA: TGTGCCAGCAGTCGTAGCGGGAGGGCTTCCTACGAGCAGTACTTC. The chain links TRBV2 to TRBJ2-7; 11 nucleotides align to TRBD2. V lost 5 bases and J lost 1; bases outside the gene matches: 4. Germline CDR1 SNHLY, CDR2 FYNNEI. The CDR3 extends over 15 amino acids.